These 2 T cell receptor beta chains originate from one sample sequenced in a study of T cell responses to AZD1222 COVID-19 vaccine. Clones were read by immunoSEQ multiplex PCR, and TCRdb kept only the in-frame ones, dropping some. The sample carries about 140,000 clones, 85% to 90% recorded once. The material sequenced was peripheral blood, taken on day 0 of AZD1222 vaccination. The receptors originated from an adult in good health.

This clone turned up a few times. CDR3 region: CASKKTGEQFF. For the CDR3, the DNA is TGCGCCAGCAAAAAGACTGGTGAGCAGTTCTTC. The chain uses TRBV5-1 and TRBJ2-1, with no clear D. Trimming removed 6 bases at V and 9 bases at J, with 10 bases between. The V gene's germline CDR1 is SGHRS and CDR2 YFSETQ. CDR3 length equals 11 residues.

This clone has a single count. The chain links TRBV7-7 to TRBJ2-5; D not resolved. The length of the CDR3 is 15 residues. V gave up 1 base and J gave up 3 bases, with 12 bases separating them. CDR1 is SSHAT, CDR2 FNYEAQ, per germline (reference sequence). The CDR3, as DNA: TGTGCCAGCAGCTTAGGTGGCGACTGGAAAGAGACCCAGTACTTC. It translates to CASSLGGDWKETQYF.